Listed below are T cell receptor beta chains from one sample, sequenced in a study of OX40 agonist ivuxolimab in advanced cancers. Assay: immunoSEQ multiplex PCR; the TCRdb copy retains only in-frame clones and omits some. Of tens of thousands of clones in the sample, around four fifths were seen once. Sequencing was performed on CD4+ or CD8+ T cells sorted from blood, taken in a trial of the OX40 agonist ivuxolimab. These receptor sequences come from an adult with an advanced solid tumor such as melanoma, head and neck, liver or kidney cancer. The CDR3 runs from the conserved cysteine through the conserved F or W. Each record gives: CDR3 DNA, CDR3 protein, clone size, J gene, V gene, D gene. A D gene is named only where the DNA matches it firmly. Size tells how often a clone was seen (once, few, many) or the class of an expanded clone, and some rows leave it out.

CDR3nt: TGTGCCTGGAGTGCCCAGGCCACAGATACGCAGTATTTT; CDR3aa: CAWSAQATDTQYF; abundance: NA; j_gene: TRBJ2-3; v_gene: TRBV30; d_gene: NA
CDR3nt: TGTGCCAGCGCAAGGGGACGGATCAGCACAGATACGCAGTATTTT; CDR3aa: CASARGRISTDTQYF; abundance: NA; j_gene: TRBJ2-3; v_gene: TRBV2; d_gene: NA
CDR3nt: TGTGCCGCGCAACAGGATATGAACACTGAAGCTTTCTTT; CDR3aa: CAAQQDMNTEAFF; abundance: NA; j_gene: TRBJ1-1; v_gene: TRBV10-3; d_gene: NA
CDR3nt: TGTGCCAGCAGCTTAGGCGGGGCAGCTTTCTTT; CDR3aa: CASSLGGAAFF; abundance: NA; j_gene: TRBJ1-1; v_gene: TRBV7-9; d_gene: NA
CDR3nt: TGTGCCAGCAGCCCCGGGAGTGGTCAGCCCCAGCATTTT; CDR3aa: CASSPGSGQPQHF; abundance: NA; j_gene: TRBJ1-5; v_gene: TRBV5-4; d_gene: NA
CDR3nt: TGTGCCAGCAGGGTTGACGGGAGGGATGGCTACGAGCAGTACTTC; CDR3aa: CASRVDGRDGYEQYF; abundance: NA; j_gene: TRBJ2-7; v_gene: TRBV7-2; d_gene: TRBD2
CDR3nt: TGTGCCAGCAGCTTATACATGAACACCGGGGAGCTGTTTTTT; CDR3aa: CASSLYMNTGELFF; abundance: NA; j_gene: TRBJ2-2; v_gene: TRBV11-3; d_gene: NA
CDR3nt: TGTGCCAGCAGCCGTCCCCCGGGAGGGCCCTACGAGCAGTACTTC; CDR3aa: CASSRPPGGPYEQYF; abundance: NA; j_gene: TRBJ2-7; v_gene: TRBV6-5; d_gene: TRBD2
CDR3nt: TGCGCCAGCAGCCAAGAAAGCGGGAGGCTCCACGAGCAGTACTTC; CDR3aa: CASSQESGRLHEQYF; abundance: NA; j_gene: TRBJ2-7; v_gene: TRBV4-3; d_gene: TRBD2
CDR3nt: TGTGCCAGCAGACCCGACACCACTCGCAACTATGGCTACACCTTC; CDR3aa: CASRPDTTRNYGYTF; abundance: once; j_gene: TRBJ1-2; v_gene: TRBV7-2; d_gene: NA
CDR3nt: TGTGCCAGCAGCTTACCCGTGGGGTCTGAAGCTTTCTTT; CDR3aa: CASSLPVGSEAFF; abundance: NA; j_gene: TRBJ1-1; v_gene: TRBV7-9; d_gene: NA
CDR3nt: TGTGCCAGCTCACGGGGGGCAGGAGACTCCTACGAGCAGTACTTC; CDR3aa: CASSRGAGDSYEQYF; abundance: NA; j_gene: TRBJ2-7; v_gene: TRBV18; d_gene: NA
CDR3nt: TGTGCCACCAAGGGCCGGGCAGGGATGAACACTGAAGCTTTCTTT; CDR3aa: CATKGRAGMNTEAFF; abundance: NA; j_gene: TRBJ1-1; v_gene: TRBV19; d_gene: NA
CDR3nt: TGCGCCAGCAGCCCGGGACAGAGCAATCAGCCCCAGCATTTT; CDR3aa: CASSPGQSNQPQHF; abundance: NA; j_gene: TRBJ1-5; v_gene: TRBV5-1; d_gene: TRBD1
CDR3nt: TGTGCCAGCAGCGAGCAGGTAACTGGAAACACCATATATTTT; CDR3aa: CASSEQVTGNTIYF; abundance: once; j_gene: TRBJ1-3; v_gene: TRBV13; d_gene: NA
CDR3nt: TGTGCCAGCAGTACGGCCGGGACAGACTATGGCTACACCTTC; CDR3aa: CASSTAGTDYGYTF; abundance: NA; j_gene: TRBJ1-2; v_gene: TRBV6-1; d_gene: TRBD1
CDR3nt: TGTGCCAGCAGCTTAGTGGAGACCCAGTACTTC; CDR3aa: CASSLVETQYF; abundance: NA; j_gene: TRBJ2-5; v_gene: TRBV11-2; d_gene: NA
CDR3nt: TGTGCCAGCAGTGAAGATGCTGGAGGCTACACCTTC; CDR3aa: CASSEDAGGYTF; abundance: few; j_gene: TRBJ1-2; v_gene: TRBV2; d_gene: NA
CDR3nt: TGCAGCGCCCGCCGGGGGCGGAACACCGGGGAGCTGTTTTTT; CDR3aa: CSARRGRNTGELFF; abundance: NA; j_gene: TRBJ2-2; v_gene: TRBV29-1; d_gene: NA
CDR3nt: TGTGCTAGCAGCCCGAGGATCTACGAGCAGTACTTC; CDR3aa: CASSPRIYEQYF; abundance: few; j_gene: TRBJ2-7; v_gene: TRBV7-7; d_gene: NA
CDR3nt: TGTGCCAGCAGCGAGGGGGTCCACACTGAAGCTTTCTTT; CDR3aa: CASSEGVHTEAFF; abundance: few; j_gene: TRBJ1-1; v_gene: TRBV21-1; d_gene: NA
CDR3nt: TGTGCCAGCAGTTCGACAGGGTTCCTCAATGAGCAGTTCTTC; CDR3aa: CASSSTGFLNEQFF; abundance: NA; j_gene: TRBJ2-1; v_gene: TRBV6-5; d_gene: TRBD1
CDR3nt: TGTGCCGGGACTAGAAGGGGTGAGCAGTTCTTC; CDR3aa: CAGTRRGEQFF; abundance: NA; j_gene: TRBJ2-1; v_gene: TRBV30; d_gene: TRBD2
CDR3nt: TGTGCCAGCAGCTTAGCGCTAAGGTCTGGAGACGAGCAGTACTTC; CDR3aa: CASSLALRSGDEQYF; abundance: NA; j_gene: TRBJ2-7; v_gene: TRBV7-9; d_gene: NA
CDR3nt: TGTGCCAGCAGCTTAGGAGAAAACACCATATATTTT; CDR3aa: CASSLGENTIYF; abundance: NA; j_gene: TRBJ1-3; v_gene: TRBV7-9; d_gene: NA
CDR3nt: TGTGCCAGCACCCCGAGGGGGAGCGAGACCCAGTACTTC; CDR3aa: CASTPRGSETQYF; abundance: NA; j_gene: TRBJ2-5; v_gene: TRBV7-6; d_gene: NA
CDR3nt: TGTGCCAGCAGTTTATCAGGGGTGGATAATTCACCCCTCCACTTT; CDR3aa: CASSLSGVDNSPLHF; abundance: NA; j_gene: TRBJ1-6; v_gene: TRBV6-5; d_gene: NA